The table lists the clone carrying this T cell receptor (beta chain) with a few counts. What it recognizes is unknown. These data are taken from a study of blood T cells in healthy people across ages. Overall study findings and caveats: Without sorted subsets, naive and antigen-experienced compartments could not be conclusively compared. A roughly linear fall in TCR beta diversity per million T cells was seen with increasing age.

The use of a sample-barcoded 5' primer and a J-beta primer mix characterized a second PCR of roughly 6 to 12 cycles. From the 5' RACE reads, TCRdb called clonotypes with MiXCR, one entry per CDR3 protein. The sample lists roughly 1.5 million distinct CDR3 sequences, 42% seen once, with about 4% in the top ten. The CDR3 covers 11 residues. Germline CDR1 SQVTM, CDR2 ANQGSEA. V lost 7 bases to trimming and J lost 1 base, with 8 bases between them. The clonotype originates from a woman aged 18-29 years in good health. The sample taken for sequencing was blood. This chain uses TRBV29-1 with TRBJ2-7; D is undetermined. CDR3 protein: CSAIKSYEQYF. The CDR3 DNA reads TGCAGCGCGATTAAATCCTACGAGCAGTACTTC.